This TCR beta chain stems from a study of cytomegalovirus exposure and HLA in healthy donors. In the study overall: Earlier, some 170 million T cells were analyzed, and about 120 million unique TCR beta sequences were found among them.

The primer mix had 60 Vbeta and 13 Jbeta primers. Sequencing was performed with immunoSEQ multiplex PCR; in TCRdb, only in-frame clones are kept and a portion is missing. The table records approximately 150,000 clones, more than 75% of them present only once. Details on this clone: Its antigen is unknown.

Trimming cost V 5 bases and J 1 base, with 6 bases left between them. This CDR3 is built from 12 residues. Germline V gives CDR1 GTSNPN, CDR2 SVGIG (reference sequence). General study results and limits: Diagnosis of cytomegalovirus status made by the classifier reportedly showed high specificity and sensitivity.

This TCR was recovered from a woman aged 18-35 years in good health and CMV-seropositive. Sequencing was done on a sample of PBMCs. The chain combines TRBV30 with TRBJ2-1; D unclear. CDR3 nucleotides: TGTGCCTGGGACTCATCCTACAATGAGCAGTTCTTC. Amino acid sequence: CAWDSSYNEQFF.